This T cell receptor beta chain was captured by sequencing in a study of cytomegalovirus exposure and HLA in healthy donors. The PCR made use of 60 Vbeta and 13 Jbeta primers. Data came from immunoSEQ multiplex PCR; TCRdb stores just in-frame clones and leaves some out. This table holds around 170,000 clones, about 80% found once. Germline trimming cut 4 bases from V and 2 bases from J; bases unmatched to any gene: 4. The CDR3 has 14 amino acids. Per the germline V gene, CDR1 is SEHNR and CDR2 is FQNEAQ (reference sequence). This chain connects TRBV7-9 to TRBJ2-5; 7 bases fit TRBD1. The clonotype comes from a woman aged 50 to 65 in good health and CMV-seronegative. The sample taken for sequencing was PBMCs. As DNA, the CDR3 is TGTGCCAGCAGCTACAGGGGAACGCAAGAGACCCAGTACTTC. Amino acid sequence: CASSYRGTQETQYF.